These 17 T cell receptor beta chains share one sample of origin, sequenced in a study of neurological immune-mediated disorders. One entry per CDR3 protein results from TCRdb running MiXCR on the 5' RACE reads. Of over 25,000 distinct CDR3 sequences in the sample, around 10% were seen once. Sequencing input: PBMCs. Receptors originate from a woman aged 60-75 years in good health.

This clonotype was observed many times. The chain joins TRBV20-1 to TRBJ1-4; D remains ambiguous. Looked up from germline, CDR1 is DFQATT and CDR2 is SNEGSKA (reference sequence). The CDR3 totals 15 residues. The V gene lost 2 bases and the J gene lost 0 bases, with 10 bases spanning the gap. CDR3 sequence reads: CSARQVGATNEKLFF. In DNA form, the CDR3 reads TGCAGTGCTAGACAGGTTGGGGCAACTAATGAAAAACTGTTTTTT.

In its sample, this clonotype was seen many times. The J gene is TRBJ1-1, the V gene TRBV7-9; no clear D gene. V was cut by 8 bases and J by 2 bases, with 9 bases left in between. The germline gives CDR1 SEHNR, CDR2 FQNEAQ (reference sequence). This CDR3 spans 12 amino acids. The CDR3 nucleotides read TGTGCCAGCGTACGGGGAAACACTGAAGCTTTCTTT. This encodes CASVRGNTEAFF.

This clonotype was recorded many times. The CDR3 DNA sequence: TGTGCCAGCAGCCCCCGGACGGGAAACTATGGCTACACCTTC. Translated, it gives CASSPRTGNYGYTF. J is TRBJ1-2 and V is TRBV7-8; D unclear. CDR1 is SGHVS, CDR2 FQNEAQ, per germline. V dropped 5 bases and J dropped 2 bases, with 12 bases sitting between them. The CDR3 sequence is 14 residues long.

In this sample, this clonotype turned up many times. J is TRBJ2-7 and V is TRBV7-2, with 9 bases aligning to TRBD1. V lost 8 bases and J lost 6; bases outside the gene matches: 8. Germline assignment: CDR1 SGHTA and CDR2 FQGNSA. The CDR3 sequence is 13 residues long. The CDR3 here is CASRPGQGSEQYF. DNA for the CDR3: TGTGCCAGCCGACCGGGACAGGGATCCGAGCAGTACTTC.

The chain joins TRBV6-5 to TRBJ2-3; D tentatively fits TRBD1 or TRBD2 (6 bases each). CDR1 is MNHEY and CDR2 is SVGAGI in the germline V gene. The CDR3 extends over 13 amino acids. The V end was cut by 10 bases, the J end by 4 bases, with 15 bases between. CDR3 nucleotide sequence: TGTGCCATCCGACGGGGGCGCGCAGATACGCAGTATTTT. Translating gives CAIRRGRADTQYF.

As to this clonotype: The junction shows a germline mismatch at one end, possibly a read error. This chain connects TRBV9 to TRBJ1-5, with TRBD1 matching 8 bases. The CDR3 is made up of 15 amino acids. CDR1 and CDR2 (germline): SGDLS, YYNGEE. The CDR3 DNA is TGTGCCCGCAGCGTAGGGGACAGGCTTTATCAGCCCCAGCATTTT. Translating it yields CARSVGDRLYQPQHF.

In this sample, this clonotype turned up many times. The CDR3 protein is CASSHYKFGTGRNTEAFF. The CDR3 nucleotides read TGTGCCAGCAGCCATTATAAATTCGGGACAGGGAGAAACACTGAAGCTTTCTTT. This chain connects TRBV4-2 to TRBJ1-1; TRBD1 matches 9 bases. The ends lost 3 bases at V and 2 bases at J; junction bases unmatched: 13. The CDR3 has 18 residues. Germline V gives CDR1 LGHNA, CDR2 YNFKEQ.

This clonotype was seen ten or more times. The rearrangement links TRBV10-3 to TRBJ2-1, with 10 nucleotides matching TRBD2. This CDR3 is built from 15 residues. In germline, CDR1 is ENHRY, CDR2 SYGVKD. The J segment lost 1 base and the V segment lost 5 bases, leaving 2 bases of the junction unmatched. The CDR3 spells CAISLAGASYNEQFF. The CDR3 DNA sequence: TGTGCCATCAGTCTAGCGGGGGCGTCCTACAATGAGCAGTTCTTC.

This clonotype was found many times. The rearrangement uses TRBV7-2 and TRBJ2-5, with 7 bases fitting TRBD2. The ends lost 6 bases at V and 2 bases at J; junction bases unmatched: 6. The CDR3 is made up of 14 amino acids. Per the germline V gene, CDR1 is SGHTA and CDR2 is FQGNSA. CDR3 protein: CASSPMGGQETQYF. The CDR3 DNA follows: TGTGCCAGCAGTCCTATGGGGGGGCAAGAGACCCAGTACTTC.

Many counts were recorded for this clonotype. The chain has TRBV12-3 or TRBV12-4 and TRBJ2-1; the D gene is possibly TRBD1 (5 bases). V was clipped by 5 bases and J by 8 bases, with 19 bases between them. The CDR3 has 15 residues. The CDR3 sequence: CASSPRQFQGDEQFF. The CDR3 coding sequence is TGTGCCAGCAGTCCCCGACAGTTTCAAGGGGATGAGCAGTTCTTC.

This clonotype was seen ten or more times. The chain links TRBV7-2 to TRBJ2-3; D is undetermined. This CDR3 contains 14 residues. Germline values: CDR1 SGHTA, CDR2 FQGNSA. The germline V and J ends were trimmed by 0 bases and 2 bases, with 6 bases remaining between them. CDR3 in DNA: TGTGCCAGCAGCTTAGCGCACAACACAGATACGCAGTATTTT. It is translated as CASSLAHNTDTQYF. The entire variable domain, with the rest obtained from reference TRBV7-2 and TRBJ2-3, is as follows: GAGVSQSPSNKVTEKGKDVELRCDPISGHTALYWYRQSLGQGLEFLIYFQGNSAPDKSGLPSDRFSAERTGGSVSTLTIQRTQQEDSAVYLCASSLAHNTDTQYFGPGTRLTVL.

As concerns this clonotype: At one boundary the junction diverges from the germline segment, which might be a read error. The chain recombines TRBV7-9 with TRBJ2-2; possible D gene TRBD1, 6 bases. This CDR3 has 16 amino acids. Germline loops: CDR1 SEHNR, CDR2 FQNEAQ (reference sequence). The CDR3 nucleotides read TGTGCCAGCAGCCCCGGACAGCAGGTTATCACCGGGAAGCTGTTTTTT. This gives the protein CASSPGQQVITGKLFF.

Many counts were recorded for this clonotype. The chain links TRBV6-6 to TRBJ2-5, with 16 bases matching TRBD2. Germline CDR1 is MNHNY and CDR2 is SVGAGI (reference sequence). The CDR3 consists of 16 residues. Trimming took 6 bases from V and 5 from J; bases not matched to a gene: 6. The CDR3 spells CASSRGLAGGQETQYF. In nucleotides, the CDR3 is TGTGCCAGCAGCCGGGGACTAGCGGGGGGGCAGGAGACCCAGTACTTC.

This clonotype was recorded many times. The rearrangement joins TRBV6-1 to TRBJ1-1, with TRBD1 matching 12 bases. After removal of 8 bases from V and 10 bases from J, the junction contained 14 bases not matched to a gene. The germline gives CDR1 MNHNS, CDR2 SASEGT. The CDR3 length is 15 residues. This CDR3 reads CASPESGTGGRGAFF. In nucleotides, the CDR3 is TGTGCCAGCCCTGAATCCGGGACAGGGGGCCGGGGAGCTTTCTTT.

Concerning this clonotype: Possible read error: a much larger clone is one base away. The chain links TRBV4-3 to TRBJ2-1, with D possibly being TRBD2 (5 bases). Trimming pared 0 bases from V and 4 bases from J, leaving 19 bases between. Germline-derived CDR1 and CDR2 are LGHNA and YSLEER. The CDR3 length is 18 residues. The CDR3 spells CASSQDGWETLNYNEQFF. Here the CDR3 DNA reads TGCGCCAGCAGCCAAGATGGATGGGAGACGCTCAATTACAATGAGCAGTTCTTC.

This clonotype has ten or more counts. The chain couples TRBV5-1 to TRBJ2-1; D ambiguous. The V end was cut by 3 bases, the J end by 0 bases, with 4 bases between. CDR1 is SGHRS and CDR2 is YFSETQ in the germline V gene. CDR3 length: 13 amino acids. Here the CDR3 DNA reads TGCGCCAGCAGCTGGGACTCCTACAATGAGCAGTTCTTC. This encodes CASSWDSYNEQFF.

This clonotype was detected many times. V and J are TRBV20-1 and TRBJ1-2, with D possibly being TRBD1 (5 bases). CDR1 and CDR2 from the germline V gene are DFQATT and SNEGSKA (reference sequence). Trimming cost V 1 base and J 3 bases, with 12 bases left between them. The CDR3 has 14 amino acids. The CDR3 here is CSARVSQGYYGYTF. For the CDR3, the DNA is TGCAGTGCTAGAGTTAGCCAGGGTTACTATGGCTACACCTTC.